Listed here are 28 T cell receptor beta chains from one sample, sequenced in a study of T cell responses to AZD1222 COVID-19 vaccine. This table comes from immunoSEQ multiplex PCR, and its TCRdb copy is limited to in-frame clones, with some not included. The sample contains just under 150,000 clones, roughly 87% of which appear only once. Sequenced material: peripheral blood, taken 28 days after the second AZD1222 dose. The receptor source for this set is an adult who received the AZD1222 COVID-19 vaccine.

The chain is built from TRBV7-7 and TRBJ2-3; no reliable D call. The CDR3 length is 17 residues. V dropped 3 bases and J dropped 0 bases, with 16 bases sitting between them. Germline V CDR1 and CDR2: SSHAT, FNYEAQ (reference sequence). The CDR3 loop is CASSLYPLSSSTDTQYF. The CDR3 DNA is TGTGCCAGCAGCTTGTATCCATTAAGTTCTAGCACAGATACGCAGTATTTT.

V gene TRBV19 combines with J gene TRBJ2-3; tentatively, D is TRBD1 or TRBD2 (5 bases each). Germline lookup yields CDR1 LNHDA and CDR2 SQIVND (reference sequence). This CDR3 comprises 16 residues. Trimming pared 5 bases from V and 4 bases from J, leaving 19 bases between. CDR3 sequence (DNA): TGTGCCAGTAGTCTCCGGGCCCCAGGGACGTCAGATACGCAGTATTTT. Its protein is CASSLRAPGTSDTQYF.

The chain recombines TRBV11-3 with TRBJ2-5; TRBD2 matches 12 bases. The CDR3 loop spans 16 amino acids. CDR1 is SGHNT, CDR2 YENEEA, per germline. The ends lost 4 bases at V and 5 bases at J; junction bases unmatched: 8. The CDR3 nucleotides are TGTGCCAGCAGCTCCTTTCTAGCGGGAGGGCCGGAGACCCAGTACTTC. Its translation is CASSSFLAGGPETQYF.

This chain links TRBV9 with TRBJ1-2; TRBD1 matches 7 bases. CDR1 and CDR2 from the germline V gene are SGDLS and YYNGEE. Unmatched junction bases numbered 10, after V lost 3 bases and J lost 2 bases. The CDR3 spans 16 residues. The chain's CDR3 is CASSGGTVRLNYGYTF. The CDR3 DNA sequence: TGTGCCAGCAGCGGCGGGACAGTCCGCTTAAACTATGGCTACACCTTC.

The V gene is TRBV11-2, the J gene TRBJ2-3; either TRBD1 or TRBD2 may fit D (6 bases each). There are 18 residues in the CDR3. V lost 2 bases and J lost 0, with 18 bases in between. Germline CDR1 and CDR2: SGHAT and FQNNGV. CDR3 bases: TGTGCCAGCAGCTTACTAGGGGGACCGGGGGTCAGCACAGATACGCAGTATTTT. This gives the protein CASSLLGGPGVSTDTQYF. The complete variable domain, with remaining parts taken from reference TRBV11-2 and TRBJ2-3, reads EAGVAQSPRYKIIEKRQSVAFWCNPISGHATLYWYQQILGQGPKLLIQFQNNGVVDDSQLPKDRFSAERLKGVDSTLKIQPAKLEDSAVYLCASSLLGGPGVSTDTQYFGPGTRLTVL.

The chain recombines TRBV2 with TRBJ1-6; D is unresolved. CDR3 length equals 16 residues. Trimming stripped 4 bases from V and 5 bases from J, with 15 bases between. Germline values: CDR1 SNHLY, CDR2 FYNNEI. Written as DNA, the CDR3 is TGTGCCAGCAGTGTTATGCGGACGGATAATAATTCACCCCTCCACTTT. Amino acid sequence: CASSVMRTDNNSPLHF. Filled out from reference TRBV2 and TRBJ1-6, the complete variable domain reads EPEVTQTPSHQVTQMGQEVILRCVPISNHLYFYWYRQILGQKVEFLVSFYNNEISEKSEIFDDQFSVERPDGSNFTLKIRSTKLEDSAMYFCASSVMRTDNNSPLHFGNGTRLTVT.

This rearrangement joins TRBV4-3 to TRBJ1-3; D remains ambiguous. Per the germline V gene, CDR1 is LGHNA and CDR2 is YSLEER. Trimming removed 0 bases from V and 4 bases from J, with 4 bases in between. The CDR3 sequence is 13 residues long. CDR3 nucleotides: TGCGCCAGCAGCCAAGACAGGGGAAACACCATATATTTT. Translation gives CASSQDRGNTIYF.

The V gene is TRBV30, the J gene TRBJ1-1; TRBD1 might be the D (5 bases). Trimming stripped 2 bases from V and 6 bases from J, with 10 bases between. The V gene's germline CDR1 is GTSNPN and CDR2 SVGIG (reference sequence). The CDR3 runs 12 residues. For the CDR3, the DNA is TGTGCCTGGAGTAATCCAGGGCCTGAAGCTTTCTTT. Translated, it gives CAWSNPGPEAFF.

Only one count was recorded for this clone. This CDR3 reads CASSPQLFSYNEQFF. The CDR3 DNA reads TGCGCCAGCAGCCCCCAGCTTTTCTCCTACAATGAGCAGTTCTTC. This chain links TRBV4-3 with TRBJ2-1; no clear D gene. V was cut by 4 bases and J by 0 bases, with 10 bases left in between. This CDR3 region has 15 residues. Germline V lookup: CDR1 LGHNA, CDR2 YSLEER.

The rearrangement uses TRBV19 and TRBJ2-1; 8 nucleotides match TRBD1. CDR1 and CDR2 (germline): LNHDA, SQIVND (reference sequence). The CDR3 loop spans 13 amino acids. Trimming removed 2 bases from V and 9 bases from J; junction bases left unmatched: 3. The CDR3 DNA sequence: TGTGCCAGTAGTATACAGGGGGCTTTTGAGCAGTTCTTC. It yields the protein CASSIQGAFEQFF. Together with reference TRBV19 and TRBJ2-1, the CDR3 gives the full variable domain: DGGITQSPKYLFRKEGQNVTLSCEQNLNHDAMYWYRQDPGQGLRLIYYSQIVNDFQKGDIAEGYSVSREKKESFPLTVTSAQKNPTAFYLCASSIQGAFEQFFGPGTRLTVL.

The chain is built from TRBV7-9 and TRBJ2-7; TRBD2 aligns across 10 bases. CDR1 is SEHNR, CDR2 FQNEAQ, per germline (reference sequence). There are 13 residues in the CDR3. V lost 5 bases, J lost 4 bases, and 2 bases stayed unmatched. Here the CDR3 reads CASSPSGSYEQYF. DNA of the CDR3: TGTGCCAGCAGCCCTAGCGGGAGTTACGAGCAGTACTTC.

This clone was recorded only once. The chain uses TRBV10-3 and TRBJ2-2; 12 nucleotides line up with TRBD2. V dropped 6 bases and J dropped 6; count of bases not matched to a gene: 2. The CDR3 contains 14 residues. CDR1 and CDR2 (germline): ENHRY, SYGVKD. CDR3 nucleotide sequence: TGTGCCATCAGGGGACTAGCGGGTGCCGGGGAGCTGTTTTTT. Translation: CAIRGLAGAGELFF.

This chain uses TRBV10-3 with TRBJ1-2, with D perhaps TRBD1 (6 bases). V was trimmed by 10 bases and J by 4 bases, leaving 16 bases between them. Germline CDR1 is ENHRY and CDR2 is SYGVKD. The CDR3 runs 13 residues. In DNA, the CDR3 is TGTGCCACCGAGGGGGGCATCGGCTATGGCTACACCTTC. This codes for CATEGGIGYGYTF.

This clone showed up just once. The gene calls are TRBV29-1 and TRBJ2-5; D unclear. V was shortened by 0 bases and J by 3 bases, with 17 bases between the two germline ends. The length of the CDR3 is 16 residues. CDR1 SQVTM and CDR2 ANQGSEA come from the germline V gene. Here the CDR3 DNA reads TGCAGCGTTGAAGATTTTTCTGTGGATGGAAAAGAGACCCAGTACTTC. The encoded protein is CSVEDFSVDGKETQYF.

This clone was seen only once. CDR3 nucleotides: TGTGCCAGCAGCTTAGATCAGCGGGAGGGTACGCAGTATTTT. It codes for CASSLDQREGTQYF. The chain combines TRBV13 with TRBJ2-3; the match to TRBD2 covers 10 bases. This CDR3 region has 14 residues. Trimming cost V 1 base and J 8 bases; bases outside gene matches: 3. Germline V gene data show CDR1 as PRHDT and CDR2 as FYEKMQ (reference sequence).

The J gene is TRBJ1-2, the V gene TRBV30; unclear D gene. Germline CDR1 GTSNPN, CDR2 SVGIG (reference sequence). Trimming shortened V by 4 bases and J by 8 bases, and 14 bases separated the two germline ends. The CDR3 runs to 12 residues. The CDR3 nucleotides are TGTGCCTGGACCATCGGAGGGATCGGCTACACCTTC. Its protein product is CAWTIGGIGYTF.

The rearrangement links TRBV19 to TRBJ1-1; D uncertain. V lost 6 bases and J lost 10, with 12 bases in between. CDR3 length: 11 amino acids. Germline CDR1 is LNHDA and CDR2 is SQIVND (reference sequence). DNA for the CDR3: TGTGCCAGTAGCTTCTCCGTGGGAGCTTTCTTT. Amino acids: CASSFSVGAFF.

This CDR3 is CASSSSSSGNTIYF. The CDR3 DNA follows: TGCGCCAGTTCCTCCAGTAGCTCTGGAAACACCATATATTTT. The chain joins TRBV5-1 to TRBJ1-3, with D unclear. V was clipped by 8 bases and J by 0 bases, with 12 bases between them. The CDR3 length is 14 residues. Germline CDR1 and CDR2: SGHRS and YFSETQ. The full variable domain, completed using reference TRBV5-1 and TRBJ1-3, is KAGVTQTPRYLIKTRGQQVTLSCSPISGHRSVSWYQQTPGQGLQFLFEYFSETQRNKGNFPGRFSGRQFSNSRSEMNVSTLELGDSALYLCASSSSSSGNTIYFGEGSWLTVV.

CDR3 sequence (DNA): TGTGCCAGCAGTTTTGGTGCAGGGGGCGAAGCTTTCTTT. Translating it yields CASSFGAGGEAFF. The V and J genes are TRBV12-3 or TRBV12-4 and TRBJ1-1; 8 nucleotides agree with TRBD1. The CDR3 totals 13 residues. V lost 3 bases, J lost 8 bases, and 5 bases stayed unmatched.

V usage is TRBV28 and J usage is TRBJ2-3, with D perhaps matching TRBD1 or TRBD2 (5 bases each). CDR3 length: 13 amino acids. V dropped 3 bases and J dropped 4 bases, with 8 bases sitting between them. Germline V gene data show CDR1 as MDHEN and CDR2 as SYDVKM. The CDR3 region has the DNA TGTGCCAGCAGTTTTCCGGGACCAGATACGCAGTATTTT. Translating gives CASSFPGPDTQYF. Supplemented by reference TRBV28 and TRBJ2-3, the full variable domain reads DVKVTQSSRYLVKRTGEKVFLECVQDMDHENMFWYRQDPGLGLRLIYFSYDVKMKEKGDIPEGYSVSREKKERFSLILESASTNQTSMYLCASSFPGPDTQYFGPGTRLTVL.

The chain is built from TRBV10-3 and TRBJ1-2, with 9 bases matching TRBD1. Germline CDR1 ENHRY, CDR2 SYGVKD. V shed 6 bases and J 4 bases; nucleotides not matched to a gene: 15. The CDR3 runs to 17 residues. The CDR3 reads CAISVGTGKGSGYGYTF. The CDR3 coding sequence is TGTGCCATCAGCGTTGGGACAGGGAAAGGTTCTGGCTATGGCTACACCTTC.

This chain uses TRBV7-2 with TRBJ2-2, with D maybe TRBD1 (6 bases). The V end lost 5 bases, the J end lost 9 bases, and 13 bases lay between the germline ends. The CDR3 covers 13 residues. Germline V gene sequence: CDR1 SGHTA, CDR2 FQGNSA. CDR3 nucleotides: TGTGCCAGCAGCATGTACAGGGCCCGGGAGCTGTTTTTT. Translation: CASSMYRARELFF.

The J gene is TRBJ1-1, the V gene TRBV11-2, with 7 bases identical to TRBD1. The CDR3 consists of 12 residues. The J segment lost 11 bases and the V segment lost 5 bases, leaving 8 bases of the junction unmatched. The germline CDR1 and CDR2 sequences are SGHAT and FQNNGV. The CDR3 protein is CASSPRGRRAFF. CDR3 DNA: TGTGCCAGCAGCCCGAGGGGGCGCCGGGCTTTCTTT.

This clone was seen at least ten times. CDR3 DNA: TGTGCCAGCAGCCCGACGATGGGTTTGCGCCTGTTTTTT. It is translated as CASSPTMGLRLFF. The chain joins TRBV11-3 to TRBJ2-2; D unresolved. Germline V lookup: CDR1 SGHNT, CDR2 YENEEA. There are 13 residues in the CDR3. V gave up 5 bases and J gave up 14 bases, with 18 bases separating them. Together with reference TRBV11-3 and TRBJ2-2, the CDR3 gives the full variable domain: EAGVVQSPRYKIIEKKQPVAFWCNPISGHNTLYWYLQNLGQGPELLIRYENEEAVDDSQLPKDRFSAERLKGVDSTLKIQPAELGDSAVYLCASSPTMGLRLFFGEGSRLTVL.

This clone was picked up one time. This chain connects TRBV18 to TRBJ2-1, with 9 bases identical to TRBD1. Germline CDR1 KGHSH, CDR2 LQKENI. The CDR3 spans 14 residues. J was trimmed by 9 bases and V by 1 base; bases with no gene match: 4. CDR3 nucleotides: TGTGCCAGCTCACCACGGGACAGGGCAGGTGAGCAGTTCTTC. This codes for CASSPRDRAGEQFF.

V usage is TRBV5-1 and J usage is TRBJ2-3; D call uncertain. CDR1 SGHRS and CDR2 YFSETQ come from the germline V gene. This CDR3 has 14 amino acids. The ends were cut back, 0 bases at V and 4 bases at J, with 9 bases in the middle. The CDR3 here is CASSLEGAADTQYF. DNA for the CDR3: TGCGCCAGCAGCTTGGAAGGCGCCGCAGATACGCAGTATTTT.

The V call is TRBV2, the J call TRBJ1-5; 8 bases match TRBD1. V lost 6 bases and J lost 5; bases outside the gene matches: 12. The V gene's germline CDR1 is SNHLY and CDR2 FYNNEI. This CDR3 is built from 16 residues. CDR3 DNA: TGTGCCAGCAGGGCGGACAGGGCGGTATGGGATCAGCCCCAGCATTTT. The encoded protein is CASRADRAVWDQPQHF. The whole variable domain, filled in from reference TRBV2 and TRBJ1-5, reads EPEVTQTPSHQVTQMGQEVILRCVPISNHLYFYWYRQILGQKVEFLVSFYNNEISEKSEIFDDQFSVERPDGSNFTLKIRSTKLEDSAMYFCASRADRAVWDQPQHFGDGTRLSIL.

V and J are TRBV9 and TRBJ1-1, with a weak D call TRBD1 (6 bases). V gave up 3 bases and J gave up 1 base, with 10 bases separating them. Germline V gene data show CDR1 as SGDLS and CDR2 as YYNGEE. CDR3 size: 14 residues. CDR3 amino acids: CASSAQQGNTEAFF. The CDR3 coding sequence is TGTGCCAGCAGCGCCCAACAGGGGAACACTGAAGCTTTCTTT. The full variable domain, rest sourced from reference TRBV9 and TRBJ1-1, is DSGVTQTPKHLITATGQRVTLRCSPRSGDLSVYWYQQSLDQGLQFLIQYYNGEERAKGNILERFSAQQFPDLHSELNLSSLELGDSALYFCASSAQQGNTEAFFGQGTRLTVV.